This is a list of T cell receptor beta chains from one sample in a study of ipilimumab plus nivolumab after autologous stem cell transplantation. The table came from immunoSEQ multiplex PCR; TCRdb's copy has only in-frame clones and leaves some out. The table has about 21,000 clones, around 80% seen once. The sample in question was PBMCs, obtained in a trial of ipilimumab plus nivolumab as post-transplant consolidation. The receptors stem from a male donor with diffuse large B-cell lymphoma. The CDR3 runs from the conserved cysteine through the conserved F or W. Clone size appears in some rows only: once, few, many, or a class for an expanded clone.

clone_size | j_call | v_call | cdr3_aa
- | TRBJ2-5 | TRBV11-2 | CASSLGSGGGETQYF
- | TRBJ1-1 | TRBV5-4 | CASSPPRGANTEAFF
- | TRBJ1-6 | TRBV6-5 | CASRTDREGNSPLHF
- | TRBJ2-7 | TRBV4-2 | CASSQGYRLQTGTYHYEQYF
medium-sized | TRBJ1-3 | TRBV5-1 | CASSPGRNTIYF
- | TRBJ2-2 | TRBV14 | CASSQLVTGELFF
- | TRBJ1-2 | TRBV28 | CASSSGTVVGYTF
large | TRBJ2-7 | TRBV28 | CASSLFRAGGPYEQYF
- | TRBJ1-1 | TRBV4-1 | CASSQAILQGMENTEAFF
- | TRBJ2-2 | TRBV10-3 | CAISESMTVNTGELFF
- | TRBJ2-2 | TRBV9 | CASSENSGTTGELFF
- | TRBJ1-2 | TRBV5-4 | CASSLSGLGAYGYTF
- | TRBJ1-5 | TRBV6-1 | CASSRQNSDQPQHF
- | TRBJ2-3 | TRBV7-3 | CASSPYTTDTQYF
once | TRBJ2-5 | TRBV30 | CAWSWWGAFQETQYF
- | TRBJ2-7 | TRBV6-5 | CATNRGYEQYF
- | TRBJ1-5 | TRBV2 | CASRPWTGGNQPQHF
- | TRBJ2-3 | TRBV19 | CASSILAGGLTDTQYF
- | TRBJ2-7 | TRBV7-2 | CASSLVGGRAYEQYF
few | TRBJ2-1 | TRBV11-3 | CASSLEGASYNEQFF
- | TRBJ2-1 | TRBV28 | CASSLYGGSSYNEQFF
- | TRBJ1-1 | TRBV11-2 | CASSFQLYTEAFF
- | TRBJ1-1 | TRBV4-3 | CASRALETYTEAFF
- | TRBJ2-5 | TRBV29-1 | CSVARRGLSGETQYF
- | TRBJ2-7 | TRBV30 | CAWDRGGGGLASREQYF
- | TRBJ1-3 | TRBV6-5 | CASSYGRNSGNTIYF
- | TRBJ2-5 | TRBV27 | CASSLTNRGPPETQYF
- | TRBJ2-3 | TRBV29-1 | CSVEYFRDTQYF
- | TRBJ2-1 | TRBV7-3 | CASSPSRDRGDEQFF
- | TRBJ2-1 | TRBV27 | CASSYGRNNEQFF
- | TRBJ2-3 | TRBV7-9 | CASSAFFSGGSMTDTQYF
- | TRBJ2-3 | TRBV7-9 | CASSANRGAGTDTQYF
- | TRBJ1-2 | TRBV6-6 | CASSAGGLTNYGYTF
- | TRBJ2-2 | TRBV18 | CASSAGTGELFF